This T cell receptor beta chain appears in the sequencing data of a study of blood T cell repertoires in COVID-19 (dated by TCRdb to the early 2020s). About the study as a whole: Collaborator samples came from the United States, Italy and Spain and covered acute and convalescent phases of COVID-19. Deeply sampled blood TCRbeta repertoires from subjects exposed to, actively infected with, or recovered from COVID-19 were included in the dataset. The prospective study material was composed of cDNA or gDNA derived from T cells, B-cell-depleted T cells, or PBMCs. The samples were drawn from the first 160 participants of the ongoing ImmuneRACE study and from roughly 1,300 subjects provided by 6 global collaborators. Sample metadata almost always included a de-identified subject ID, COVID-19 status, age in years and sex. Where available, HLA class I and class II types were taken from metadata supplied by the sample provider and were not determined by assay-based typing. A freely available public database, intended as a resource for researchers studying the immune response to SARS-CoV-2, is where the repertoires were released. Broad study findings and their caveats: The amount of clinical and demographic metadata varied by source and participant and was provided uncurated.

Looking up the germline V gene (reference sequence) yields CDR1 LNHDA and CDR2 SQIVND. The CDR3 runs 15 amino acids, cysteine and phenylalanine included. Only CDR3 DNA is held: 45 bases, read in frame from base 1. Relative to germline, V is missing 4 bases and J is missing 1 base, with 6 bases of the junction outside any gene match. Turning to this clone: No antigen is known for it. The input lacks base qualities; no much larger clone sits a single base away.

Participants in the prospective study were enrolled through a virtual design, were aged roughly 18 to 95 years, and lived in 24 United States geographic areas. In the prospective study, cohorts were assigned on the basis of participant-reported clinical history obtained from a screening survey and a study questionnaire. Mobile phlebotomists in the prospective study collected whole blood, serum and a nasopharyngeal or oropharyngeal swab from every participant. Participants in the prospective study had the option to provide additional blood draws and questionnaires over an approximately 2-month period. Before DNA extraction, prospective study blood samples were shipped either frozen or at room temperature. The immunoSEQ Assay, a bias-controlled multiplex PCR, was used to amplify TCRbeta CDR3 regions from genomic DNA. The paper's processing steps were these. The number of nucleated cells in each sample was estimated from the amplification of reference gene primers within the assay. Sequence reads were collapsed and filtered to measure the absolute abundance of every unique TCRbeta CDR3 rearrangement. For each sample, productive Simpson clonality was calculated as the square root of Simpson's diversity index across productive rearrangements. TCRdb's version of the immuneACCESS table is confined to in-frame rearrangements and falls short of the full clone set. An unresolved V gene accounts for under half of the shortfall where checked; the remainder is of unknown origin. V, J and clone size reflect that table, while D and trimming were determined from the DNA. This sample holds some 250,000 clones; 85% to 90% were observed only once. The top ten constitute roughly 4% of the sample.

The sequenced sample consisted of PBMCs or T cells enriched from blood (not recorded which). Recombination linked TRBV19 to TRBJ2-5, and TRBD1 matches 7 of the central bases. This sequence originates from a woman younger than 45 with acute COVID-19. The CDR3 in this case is CASSTDRDSQETQYF. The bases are TGTGCCAGTAGTACCGACCGGGACAGCCAAGAGACCCAGTACTTC.